This T cell receptor (beta chain) was captured by sequencing in a study of blood T cell repertoires in COVID-19. This clone came up a few times. The ends lost 2 bases at V and 3 bases at J; junction bases unmatched: 4. Germline V gives CDR1 MNHEY, CDR2 SMNVEV (reference sequence). The CDR3 is 16 amino acids. Profiling relied on immunoSEQ multiplex PCR, and the TCRdb table lists in-frame clones only, not all of them. The top ten clones hold around 3% of a sample with 300,000 to 400,000 clones, over 70% of them seen once. V is TRBV27 and J is TRBJ2-2; 9 nucleotides line up with TRBD2. The specimen was peripheral blood. The sequence came from a man aged 25 to 45 with active or convalescent COVID-19. As DNA, the CDR3 is TGTGCCAGCAGTTTAGCTAGCGGGGCGCACACCGGGGAGCTGTTTTTT. It translates to CASSLASGAHTGELFF.